These 24 T cell receptor beta chains were all obtained from the same sample, sequenced in a study of T cell repertoires in cytomegalovirus infection. Which antigens these TCRs recognize remains unknown. MiXCR was run by TCRdb on the reads, yielding one entry per CDR3 protein. The data show about 78,000 distinct CDR3 sequences, roughly 40% seen once. Here the sequenced sample was CD8+ T cells from cultured PBMCs, taken from culture after CMV antigen stimulation. The source is a human donor in good health (CMV status not recorded). Some clones in this sample may be carry-over from other donors' samples.

This clonotype has a handful of counts. The rearrangement uses TRBV12-3 or TRBV12-4 and TRBJ1-1; 9 nucleotides line up with TRBD1. There are 15 residues in the CDR3. Germline trimming cut 7 bases from V and 1 base from J; bases unmatched to any gene: 7. Here the CDR3 reads CASTLGGQGNTEAFF. CDR3 DNA sequence: TGTGCCAGCACCTTAGGGGGACAGGGGAACACTGAAGCTTTCTTT.

This rearrangement joins TRBV7-2 to TRBJ1-6; D may be TRBD1 (5 bases). Trimming left V 7 bases short and J 2 bases short, with 12 bases between. Germline-derived CDR1 and CDR2 are SGHTA and FQGNSA. This CDR3 is built from 15 residues. CDR3 region: CASTIDSTYNSPLHF. For the CDR3, the DNA is TGTGCCAGCACCATAGACAGTACCTATAATTCACCCCTCCACTTT.

CDR3 sequence: CASSADRGFNQPQHF. CDR3 DNA sequence: TGTGCCAGCAGTGCGGACAGGGGGTTTAATCAGCCCCAGCATTTT. The chain is built from TRBV2 and TRBJ1-5, with 10 bases fitting TRBD1. This CDR3 is built from 15 residues. V gave up 4 bases and J gave up 4 bases; unmatched junction bases: 4. Germline-derived CDR1 and CDR2 are SNHLY and FYNNEI.

The chain has TRBV12-3 or TRBV12-4 and TRBJ1-1; 7 nucleotides align to TRBD1. The CDR3 loop spans 14 amino acids. The junction had 11 bases not matched to a gene; V was cut back by 7 bases and J by 6 bases. The CDR3 is CASTVGQGGAEAFF. As DNA, the CDR3 is TGTGCCAGCACCGTGGGGCAGGGGGGCGCTGAAGCTTTCTTT.

This clonotype was detected ten times or more. The chain has TRBV27 and TRBJ2-7, with 11 bases aligning to TRBD1. The germline CDR1 and CDR2 sequences are MNHEY and SMNVEV (reference sequence). The CDR3 spans 15 residues. Trimming cost V 6 bases and J 3 bases; bases outside gene matches: 7. DNA of the CDR3: TGTGCCAGCAGATACGGGACAGGGGGTATCTACGAGCAGTACTTC. Its translation: CASRYGTGGIYEQYF.

Only a few counts were recorded for this clonotype. The rearrangement uses TRBV12-3 or TRBV12-4 and TRBJ1-1, with TRBD1 as a possible D gene (5 bases). This CDR3 is built from 12 residues. V shed 7 bases and J shed 4 bases, with 10 bases lying between them. The CDR3 spells CASNGGSTEAFF. In DNA, the CDR3 is TGTGCCAGCAACGGGGGGTCCACTGAAGCTTTCTTT.

This clonotype was seen only a few times. The chain recombines TRBV11-2 with TRBJ1-2; D gene unclear. The CDR3 extends over 12 amino acids. Germline assignment: CDR1 SGHAT and CDR2 FQNNGV. The ends were cut back, 6 bases at V and 6 bases at J, with 11 bases in the middle. The CDR3 spells CASSYNVHGYTF. The DNA of the CDR3 is TGTGCCAGCAGTTATAACGTCCATGGCTACACCTTC.

This chain connects TRBV2 to TRBJ1-1; TRBD1 matches 9 bases. The germline V gene has CDR1 SNHLY and CDR2 FYNNEI. J lost 4 bases, V lost 5 bases, and 8 bases had no gene match. The CDR3 extends over 15 amino acids. The CDR3: CASSHRGLPSTEAFF. The CDR3 DNA follows: TGTGCCAGCAGTCACAGGGGGCTTCCGTCCACTGAAGCTTTCTTT.

This clonotype has a handful of counts. This sequence joins TRBV7-9 and TRBJ1-1; TRBD1 might be the D (5 bases). The germline CDR1 and CDR2 sequences are SEHNR and FQNEAQ (reference sequence). The length of the CDR3 is 16 residues. The ends were cut back, 5 bases at V and 1 base at J, with 17 bases in the middle. This CDR3 reads CASSPTTGAPNTEAFF. CDR3 DNA sequence: TGTGCCAGCAGCCCTACTACAGGCGCCCCGAACACTGAAGCTTTCTTT.

This clonotype showed up just a few times. The CDR3 sequence is CASSRGQESSYEQYF. The CDR3 region has the DNA TGTGCCAGCAGCCGTGGACAGGAGAGCTCCTACGAGCAGTACTTC. The J gene is TRBJ2-7, the V gene TRBV7-6; TRBD1 matches 7 bases. The V segment lost 5 bases and the J segment 0 bases; nucleotides outside the gene matches: 7. The CDR3 loop spans 15 amino acids. Germline V gene lookup returns CDR1 SGHVS and CDR2 FNYEAQ.

The sample holds a few counts of this clonotype. The rearrangement joins TRBV12-3 or TRBV12-4 to TRBJ1-2, with D tentatively TRBD1 (6 bases). Trimming took 6 bases from V and 3 from J, leaving 11 bases between them. The CDR3 length is 13 residues. CDR3 protein: CASSSGHYYGYTF. For the CDR3, the DNA is TGTGCCAGCAGCTCGGGACACTACTATGGCTACACCTTC.

The chain uses TRBV7-8 and TRBJ1-2; unclear D gene. V lost 1 base, J lost 8 bases, and 8 bases lay in between. Germline lookup yields CDR1 SGHVS and CDR2 FQNEAQ. The CDR3 spans 12 residues. DNA of the CDR3: TGTGCCAGCAGCTTAGTAGGGTTAGGCTACACCTTC. Translated: CASSLVGLGYTF.

The chain employs TRBV20-1 and TRBJ2-7; 7 nucleotides agree with TRBD1. CDR1 is DFQATT, CDR2 SNEGSKA, per germline (reference sequence). Trimming took 5 bases from V and 0 from J; bases not matched to a gene: 13. The CDR3 consists of 16 residues. The CDR3, as DNA: TGCAGTGCTTGGGACAGCCGGCACCAGAGCTCCTACGAGCAGTACTTC. Protein: CSAWDSRHQSSYEQYF.

The sample holds a few counts of this clonotype. The chain carries TRBV27 and TRBJ1-1, with 8 bases lining up with TRBD1. Trimming removed 4 bases from V and 3 bases from J; junction bases left unmatched: 4. This CDR3 region has 14 residues. Germline loops: CDR1 MNHEY, CDR2 SMNVEV (reference sequence). Here the CDR3 reads CASSSGGSYTEAFF. For the CDR3, the DNA is TGTGCCAGCAGTTCAGGGGGCTCTTACACTGAAGCTTTCTTT.

In this sample, this clonotype turned up many times. The chain is built from TRBV4-3 and TRBJ2-1, with 8 bases aligning to TRBD1. CDR1 and CDR2 (germline): LGHNA, YSLEER. There are 17 residues in the CDR3. The ends lost 2 bases at V and 11 bases at J; junction bases unmatched: 17. The CDR3: CASSQTWTGQEADKQFF. The CDR3 DNA sequence: TGCGCCAGCAGCCAAACCTGGACAGGGCAAGAAGCGGATAAGCAGTTCTTC.

The chain links TRBV6-6 to TRBJ1-5; 12 bases line up with TRBD1. The CDR3 consists of 15 residues. CDR1 is MNHNY, CDR2 SVGAGI, per germline (reference sequence). Losses at the gene ends were 6 bases for V and 5 bases for J; bases not matched to a gene: 5. DNA for the CDR3: TGTGCCAGCAGCTCCGGGACAGGGGGCGATCAGCCCCAGCATTTT. This sequence encodes CASSSGTGGDQPQHF.

CDR3 DNA: TGTGCCAGCAGTTTAACGGTGACAGGGAGGGGGGATGAGCAGTTCTTC. Translation: CASSLTVTGRGDEQFF. V is TRBV7-9 and J is TRBJ2-1; D might be TRBD1 or TRBD2, each matching 7 bases. V lost 6 bases and J lost 8, with 23 bases in between. The CDR3 length is 16 residues. CDR1 and CDR2 from the germline V gene are SEHNR and FQNEAQ (reference sequence).

The chain recombines TRBV12-3 or TRBV12-4 with TRBJ2-5; D assignment may be TRBD1 or TRBD2 (6 bases each). V was cut by 8 bases and J by 5 bases, with 15 bases left in between. CDR3 length: 13 residues. In DNA, the CDR3 is TGTGCCAGCTATGAGGGGGGCAGCGAGACCCAGTACTTC. Its protein is CASYEGGSETQYF.

V and J are TRBV20-1 and TRBJ2-7; TRBD2 is a possible D gene (6 bases). Trimming removed 6 bases at V and 1 base at J, with 13 bases between. Per the germline V gene, CDR1 is DFQATT and CDR2 is SNEGSKA (reference sequence). The CDR3 totals 13 residues. In DNA, the CDR3 is TGCAGTGCCCCCGGGACTTTATCCTACGAGCAGTACTTC. Its protein is CSAPGTLSYEQYF.

The V gene is TRBV4-2, the J gene TRBJ2-2, with 7 positions matching TRBD1. Unmatched junction bases numbered 2, after V lost 0 bases and J lost 4 bases. Germline values: CDR1 LGHNA, CDR2 YNFKEQ. There are 15 residues in the CDR3. Written as DNA, the CDR3 is TGTGCCAGCAGCCAAGAACAGGGGTCCACCGGGGAGCTGTTTTTT. Protein sequence: CASSQEQGSTGELFF.

The rearrangement uses TRBV9 and TRBJ1-2; 10 bases fit TRBD1. The germline V gene encodes CDR1 SGDLS and CDR2 YYNGEE. This CDR3 is built from 15 residues. V gave up 4 bases and J gave up 4 bases; unmatched junction bases: 7. This CDR3 reads CASSTRDRGGYGYTF. The CDR3 coding sequence is TGTGCCAGCAGCACCCGGGACAGGGGCGGCTATGGCTACACCTTC.

The chain recombines TRBV11-2 with TRBJ2-1; TRBD2 is a possible D gene (6 bases). Germline V lookup: CDR1 SGHAT, CDR2 FQNNGV. The ends were cut back, 5 bases at V and 3 bases at J, with 8 bases in the middle. This CDR3 region has 13 residues. This CDR3 reads CASSLGLYNEQFF. The CDR3 DNA is TGTGCCAGCAGCCTGGGACTCTACAATGAGCAGTTCTTC.

The chain employs TRBV27 and TRBJ1-1; 10 bases match TRBD1. The CDR3 totals 15 residues. Germline loops: CDR1 MNHEY, CDR2 SMNVEV (reference sequence). The V segment lost 7 bases and the J segment 0 bases; nucleotides outside the gene matches: 5. CDR3 sequence: CASTAGQGMNTEAFF. DNA of the CDR3: TGTGCCAGCACCGCGGGACAGGGGATGAACACTGAAGCTTTCTTT.

The chain recombines TRBV6-5 with TRBJ1-3; the D is unclear. Germline V gene sequence: CDR1 MNHEY, CDR2 SVGAGI. This CDR3 contains 15 residues. The V and J ends lost 5 bases and 0 bases respectively, with 11 bases between them. The CDR3, as DNA: TGTGCCAGCAGTCCTACAGCGGCCTCTGGAAACACCATATATTTT. Translation gives CASSPTAASGNTIYF.